Listed below are T cell receptor beta chains from one sample, sequenced in a study of cytomegalovirus exposure and HLA in healthy donors. Using immunoSEQ multiplex PCR, the repertoire was profiled, and TCRdb retains in-frame clones only, with some absent. The sample consists of about 74,000 clones, nearly 95% of them appearing once. Sequencing input: PBMCs. The receptors here all came from a man between 18 and 29 years old in good health and CMV-seropositive. Each CDR3 is given with its conserved first and last residue. Each record gives: clone size, D gene, J gene, V gene, CDR3 DNA, CDR3 protein. The D gene is left open where the match is weak. Size tells how often a clone was seen (once, few, many) or the class of an expanded clone, and some rows leave it out.

>NA|NA|TRBJ1-3|TRBV6-5
TGTGCCAGCAGTTACTCGCGGGACTCTGGAAACACCATATATTTT
CASSYSRDSGNTIYF
>NA|NA|TRBJ1-2|TRBV30
TGTGCCTGGAGCGGACGTAGCGGGTGGGGAAGTCGTGGCTACACCTTC
CAWSGRSGWGSRGYTF
>NA|NA|TRBJ1-2|TRBV6-5
TGTGCCAGCAGCCCGGGAGGGTACGGCTACACCTTC
CASSPGGYGYTF
>NA|NA|TRBJ2-5|TRBV6-4
TGTGCCAGCAGTGTTGAACACCCAGGGACCCAGTACTTC
CASSVEHPGTQYF
>few|NA|TRBJ1-2|TRBV2
TGTGCCATCCCGGGGGAAGGCTACACCTTC
CAIPGEGYTF
>once|TRBD2|TRBJ2-2|TRBV6-6
TGTGCCAGCAGTCCGTCGACTAGCGGGAGGACCGGGGAGCTGTTTTTT
CASSPSTSGRTGELFF
>NA|NA|TRBJ2-1|TRBV4-1
TGCGCCAGCAGCCAATCCATAGGCGGCAATGAGCAGTTCTTC
CASSQSIGGNEQFF
>once|NA|TRBJ2-7|TRBV28
TGTGCCAGCAGTTTTTACCGCAGGGACGAGCAGTACTTC
CASSFYRRDEQYF
>NA|NA|TRBJ2-1|TRBV27
TGTGCCAGCAGTTTACATGCGGATACCTCCTACAATGAGCAGTTCTTC
CASSLHADTSYNEQFF
>once|TRBD1|TRBJ1-5|TRBV5-1
TGCGCCAGCAGCCCACAGGGGGCAGGCAATCAGCCCCAGCATTTT
CASSPQGAGNQPQHF
>NA|TRBD1|TRBJ1-1|TRBV15
TGTGCCACCAGCAGACCAAGGGCGGGACAGGGGATTCTTAGCACTGAAGCTTTCTTT
CATSRPRAGQGILSTEAFF
>NA|TRBD1|TRBJ2-1|TRBV5-4
TGTGCCAGCAGCCGCCCGGGACAGGGCTACAATGAGCAGTTCTTC
CASSRPGQGYNEQFF
>NA|NA|TRBJ1-3|TRBV18
TGTGCCAGCTCGCCGCAGGGGTGGTATAGAAACACCATATATTTT
CASSPQGWYRNTIYF
>NA|NA|TRBJ1-2|TRBV7-2
TGTGCCAGCAGGGACTTGGGGGGTGGCTACACCTTC
CASRDLGGGYTF
>NA|TRBD2|TRBJ2-1|TRBV27
TGTGCCAGCAGTTTCCTCGACAAAGCGGGAGTGTCCTACAATGAGCAGTTCTTC
CASSFLDKAGVSYNEQFF
>NA|TRBD2|TRBJ2-5|TRBV2
TGTGCCACTACTGGACTAGCGGGCGAAGAGACCCAGTACTTC
CATTGLAGEETQYF
>NA|TRBD1|TRBJ1-4|TRBV7-6
TGTGCCAGCAGCTTAGAGAACCAGGGGGCTAATGAAAAACTGTTTTTT
CASSLENQGANEKLFF
>NA|TRBD2|TRBJ2-3|TRBV6-6
TGTGCCAGCAGTTACCCGACTAGCGGGAACACAGATACGCAGTATTTT
CASSYPTSGNTDTQYF
>once|NA|TRBJ1-5|TRBV23-1
TGCGCCAGCAGACGAACAGGGACAATCAATCAGCCCCAGCATTTT
CASRRTGTINQPQHF
>few|TRBD2|TRBJ2-7|TRBV18
TGTGCCAGCTCACCGCGGGAGTCGTTCCCCGAGCAGTACTTC
CASSPRESFPEQYF
>NA|NA|TRBJ2-5|TRBV30
TGTGCCTGGTCACCAGTTGTGAGACTGCCCCAAGAGACCCAGTACTTC
CAWSPVVRLPQETQYF
>NA|TRBD2|TRBJ2-1|TRBV10-3
TGTGCCATCAAAGAGGGACTAGGAGGCGATGAGCAGTTCTTC
CAIKEGLGGDEQFF
>once|TRBD2|TRBJ2-7|TRBV6-1
TGTGCCAGCAGTGCGGGACTAGTGTACGAGCAGTACTTC
CASSAGLVYEQYF
>NA|NA|TRBJ2-7|TRBV29-1
TGCAGCACCCGACAGGCATCAAACTCCTACGAGCAGTACTTC
CSTRQASNSYEQYF